This paragraph reports one T cell receptor beta chain. This specimen belongs to a study of blood T cell repertoires in COVID-19. As for the study in general: Researchers got acute and convalescent COVID-19 samples from the United States, Italy and Spain. T cells, B-cell-depleted T cells, or PBMCs supplied cDNA or gDNA.

Germline CDR1 reads KGHSH; CDR2 reads LQKENI. Between the trimmed V and J ends, which lost 5 bases and 0 bases, there was a span of 11 bases. The CDR3 has 14 residues. Authors' processing steps: Amplifying reference gene primers gave estimates of nucleated cell counts. Profiled with immunoSEQ multiplex PCR; TCRdb holds only in-frame clones, not every one. The V and J calls and the clone size are those of that table, but D and trimming were determined from the DNA. The sample lists roughly 30,000 clones; around nine tenths were seen once. The sequence derives from a human donor in a cohort sampled during active COVID-19. The chain carries TRBV18 and TRBJ2-7; possible D gene TRBD1, 6 bases. The specimen sequenced was peripheral blood. The chain's CDR3 is CASSKDSISYEQYF. The CDR3 coding sequence is TGTGCCAGCTCAAAGGACAGTATCTCCTACGAGCAGTACTTC.